The next 5 T cell receptor beta chains were all read from a single sample in a study of identical twins. TCRdb ran MiXCR on the 5' RACE reads and lists one entry per CDR3 protein. The table lists hundreds of thousands of distinct CDR3 sequences, less than 8% of them singletons. The sample was also linked to a second study, of yellow fever vaccine responses in identical twins.

Input material: memory (CD45RO+) T cells sorted from blood. The receptors were gathered from a woman aged 18 to 35 in good health.

This clonotype was observed at least ten times. The chain couples TRBV12-3 or TRBV12-4 to TRBJ2-7; 9 bases line up with TRBD1. The J segment lost 3 bases and the V segment lost 2 bases, leaving 11 bases of the junction unmatched. CDR3 length: 17 amino acids. The CDR3 DNA follows: TGTGCCAGCAGTTTAACAGGGGGCGCGACTGCGGTCTACGAGCAGTACTTC. Residues: CASSLTGGATAVYEQYF.

This clonotype was detected many times. The rearrangement links TRBV9 to TRBJ2-1; a possible D gene is TRBD2 (6 bases). The CDR3 is 16 residues long. V lost 4 bases, J lost 10 bases, and 24 bases lay in between. The germline V gene encodes CDR1 SGDLS and CDR2 YYNGEE. CDR3 in amino acids: CASSPNPDGRRYEQFF. CDR3 sequence (DNA): TGTGCCAGCAGCCCAAATCCGGACGGGAGACGATACGAGCAGTTCTTC.

This clonotype appeared a few times. DNA for the CDR3: TGCATCCCGAGGGTCGTTTCCTACGAGCAGTACTTC. Translated, it gives CIPRVVSYEQYF. The chain recombines TRBV29-1 with TRBJ2-7, with D tentatively TRBD2 (5 bases). CDR1 is SQVTM, CDR2 ANQGSEA, per germline. This CDR3 region has 12 residues.

This clonotype was counted only a few times. CDR3 region: CASSDTGHEQFF. The CDR3 region has the DNA TGTGCCAGCAGCGACACAGGGCATGAGCAGTTCTTC. The chain has TRBV7-2 and TRBJ2-1, with D perhaps TRBD1 (6 bases). Between the trimmed V and J ends, which lost 5 bases and 8 bases, there was a span of 10 bases. Germline values: CDR1 SGHTA, CDR2 FQGNSA. This CDR3 has 12 residues.

This clonotype was counted ten times or more. CDR3: CASSYTGSGAKDTEAFF. The CDR3 DNA reads TGTGCCAGCAGTTATACCGGGAGCGGGGCTAAGGACACTGAAGCTTTCTTT. The rearrangement links TRBV27 to TRBJ1-1, with D perhaps TRBD1 (5 bases). Trimming stripped 4 bases from V and 3 bases from J, with 21 bases between. This CDR3 comprises 17 residues. Germline CDR1 reads MNHEY; CDR2 reads SMNVEV (reference sequence).